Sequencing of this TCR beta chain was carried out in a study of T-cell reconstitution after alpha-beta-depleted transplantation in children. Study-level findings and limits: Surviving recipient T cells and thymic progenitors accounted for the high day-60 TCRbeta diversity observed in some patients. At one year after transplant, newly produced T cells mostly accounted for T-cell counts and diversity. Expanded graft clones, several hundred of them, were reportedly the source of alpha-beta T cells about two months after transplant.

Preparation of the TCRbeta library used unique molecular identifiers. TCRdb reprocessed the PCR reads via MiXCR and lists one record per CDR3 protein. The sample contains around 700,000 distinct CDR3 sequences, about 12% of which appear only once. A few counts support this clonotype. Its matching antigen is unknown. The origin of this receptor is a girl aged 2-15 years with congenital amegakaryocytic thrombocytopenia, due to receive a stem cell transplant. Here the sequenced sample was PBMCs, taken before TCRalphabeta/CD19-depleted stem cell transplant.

The CDR3 loop is CASSTGQGAPETQYF. The CDR3 region has the DNA TGCGCCAGCAGCACTGGCCAGGGGGCCCCAGAGACCCAGTACTTC. The chain employs TRBV5-1 and TRBJ2-5; 8 bases map to TRBD1. This CDR3 contains 15 residues. CDR1 and CDR2 from the germline V gene are SGHRS and YFSETQ. V shed 4 bases and J 4 bases; nucleotides not matched to a gene: 9.